One sample yielded the 22 T cell receptor beta chains listed below, sequenced in a study of read filtering for tumor transcriptome and immune sequencing. From approximately 400 ng of RNA, a library with molecular barcoded alpha/delta and beta/gamma adaptors was made. TCRdb re-analysed the reads in MiXCR, keeping a single row per CDR3 protein. This table holds about 40,000 distinct CDR3 sequences, approximately 15% found once. Sequences were obtained from a population of CD138-negative cells sorted from bone marrow. These TCRs come from a donor at least 40 years old with multiple myeloma.

The chain has TRBV6-1 and TRBJ2-1; 11 bases are shared with TRBD2. The CDR3 is made up of 20 amino acids. CDR1 MNHNS and CDR2 SASEGT come from the germline V gene. The junction had 19 bases not matched to a gene; V was cut back by 7 bases and J by 2 bases. The CDR3 coding sequence is TGTGCCAGCATTAGAAACGGGGCTAGCGGGAGGATTCGCCCCTACAATGAGCAGTTCTTC. Translating it yields CASIRNGASGRIRPYNEQFF.

Only a few counts were recorded for this clonotype. A far larger clone is only one base removed, so a read error is likely. The chain has TRBV12-3 or TRBV12-4 and TRBJ2-3; 12 nucleotides agree with TRBD1. The CDR3 covers 18 residues. In DNA, the CDR3 is TGTGACAGCAGTCCGTTCCGGGACAGGGGGCAAAGTGGAGATACGCAGTATTTT. Translation gives CDSSPFRDRGQSGDTQYF.

This clonotype was seen repeatedly, ten times or more. V usage is TRBV5-1 and J usage is TRBJ1-2, with D possibly TRBD1 on 6 matching bases. V was cut by 3 bases and J by 4 bases, with 16 bases left in between. Germline CDR1 and CDR2: SGHRS and YFSETQ. This CDR3 spans 15 amino acids. The CDR3 sequence is CASSSTQGGGYGYTF. For the CDR3, the DNA is TGCGCCAGCAGCTCGACACAGGGAGGAGGCTATGGCTACACCTTC.

Worth noting for this clonotype: A read error may be the cause here, since a much bigger clone is one base away. V is TRBV20-1 and J is TRBJ1-4, with TRBD1 as a possible D gene (5 bases). CDR1 and CDR2 (germline): DFQATT, SNEGSKA (reference sequence). This CDR3 comprises 15 residues. V lost 0 bases and J 10 bases, leaving 18 bases between the germline ends. CDR3 sequence (DNA): TGCAGTGCTAGAGAGGTGGCGGGACGGGATGGAAAACTGTTTTTT. It specifies CSAREVAGRDGKLFF.

This clonotype was counted many times. CDR3 region: CSANRGTGAGYEQYF. The DNA of the CDR3 is TGCAGTGCTAACCGAGGGACAGGGGCCGGGTACGAGCAGTACTTC. The chain joins TRBV20-1 to TRBJ2-7, with 10 positions matching TRBD1. The junction had 10 bases not matched to a gene; V was cut back by 4 bases and J by 4 bases. Per germline, CDR1 DFQATT and CDR2 SNEGSKA (reference sequence). The CDR3 loop spans 15 amino acids.

This clonotype has a handful of counts. The chain couples TRBV6-2 or TRBV6-3 to TRBJ2-4; possible D gene TRBD2, 6 bases. The CDR3 is 14 residues long. From germline, CDR1 is MNHEY and CDR2 SVGEGT. V was clipped by 6 bases and J by 4 bases, with 13 bases between them. The DNA of the CDR3 is TGTGCCAGCAGCACCAACCGGGAGAAAAACATTCAGTACTTC. This encodes CASSTNREKNIQYF.

This clonotype showed up many times. The J gene is TRBJ2-3, the V gene TRBV29-1, with a weak D call TRBD1 (6 bases). The CDR3 is 12 residues long. Germline assignment: CDR1 SQVTM and CDR2 ANQGSEA. V was cut by 6 bases and J by 4 bases, with 11 bases left in between. The CDR3 bases are TGCAGCGTCGTGACAGGATCAGATACGCAGTATTTT. Translation gives CSVVTGSDTQYF.

The chain combines TRBV29-1 with TRBJ1-1; D remains ambiguous. The CDR3 consists of 12 residues. Germline V gene sequence: CDR1 SQVTM, CDR2 ANQGSEA. V lost 6 bases and J 7 bases, leaving 15 bases between the germline ends. The CDR3 coding sequence is TGCAGCGTACGGTGGGCAGCCAGTGAAGCTTTCTTT. Protein sequence: CSVRWAASEAFF.

This chain uses TRBV7-8 with TRBJ2-7; maybe TRBD2 (5 bases). V was cut by 5 bases and J by 3 bases, with 17 bases left in between. The CDR3 is 15 residues long. Per the germline V gene, CDR1 is SGHVS and CDR2 is FQNEAQ. CDR3: CASSASLIGSYEQYF. CDR3 bases: TGTGCCAGCAGCGCTAGTTTGATAGGGAGCTACGAGCAGTACTTC.

Ten or more counts support this clonotype. V is TRBV29-1 and J is TRBJ2-5; D remains unclear. CDR3 length equals 11 residues. Germline CDR1 reads SQVTM; CDR2 reads ANQGSEA. The CDR3: CSAWFQETQYF. CDR3 DNA sequence: TGCAGTGCATGGTTCCAAGAGACCCAGTACTTC.

The table lists this clonotype with many counts. V and J are TRBV5-6 and TRBJ2-3; 10 nucleotides match TRBD2. J was trimmed by 3 bases and V by 1 base; bases with no gene match: 5. Looked up from germline, CDR1 is SGHDT and CDR2 is YYEEEE. CDR3 length: 16 residues. The CDR3 DNA is TGTGCCAGCAGCTTGCTAGCGGGAGCTGTAACAGATACGCAGTATTTT. As protein: CASSLLAGAVTDTQYF.

This clonotype was observed many times. J is TRBJ2-1 and V is TRBV4-1; tentative D call: TRBD2 (5 bases). The CDR3 spans 15 residues. Trimming left V 1 base short and J 10 bases short, with 17 bases between. The germline V gene encodes CDR1 MGHRA and CDR2 YSYEKL. CDR3 sequence: CASSQVLASLTEQFF. DNA of the CDR3: TGCGCCAGCAGCCAAGTTCTCGCTAGCCTGACGGAGCAGTTCTTC.

About this clonotype itself: This is likely an artifact of a read error, given a far larger clone one base away. V usage is TRBV6-8 and J usage is TRBJ2-1, with 7 bases lining up with TRBD2. Germline lookup yields CDR1 MNHGY and CDR2 SAAAGT. This CDR3 has 20 residues. CDR3 protein: CASTKSGTGPGGSSYDEQFF. In DNA form, the CDR3 reads TGTGCCAGCACCAAGTCTGGGACGGGGCCTGGCGGGAGTTCCTACGATGAGCAGTTCTTC.

At least ten counts were recorded for this clonotype. The genes are TRBV5-1 and TRBJ1-5; tentatively, D is TRBD1 (6 bases). V was cut by 0 bases and J by 5 bases, with 12 bases left in between. CDR1 is SGHRS, CDR2 YFSETQ, per germline. The CDR3 runs to 15 residues. The CDR3 is CASSLAGGLYQPQHF. CDR3 nucleotide sequence: TGCGCCAGCAGCTTGGCGGGGGGGCTCTATCAGCCCCAGCATTTT.

For this clonotype: Relative to the germline gene, one junction end is altered; a read error may explain this. The V gene is TRBV7-8, the J gene TRBJ2-1; the D call may be TRBD1 or TRBD2 (6 bases each). CDR1 and CDR2 from the germline V gene are SGHVS and FQNEAQ. The CDR3 has 15 amino acids. The CDR3: CASSLAGGSYNAQFF. In nucleotides, the CDR3 is TGTGCCAGCAGCTTAGCCGGGGGCTCCTACAATGCGCAGTTCTTC.

This clonotype was seen repeatedly, ten times or more. This chain uses TRBV7-2 with TRBJ2-3; a weak D match, TRBD2 (7 bases). Germline CDR1 reads SGHTA; CDR2 reads FQGNSA. The CDR3 extends over 15 amino acids. Trimming cost V 5 bases and J 2 bases, with 14 bases left between them. The CDR3 nucleotides are TGTGCCAGCAGCCTACAGGGAGGGCACACAGATACGCAGTATTTT. As protein: CASSLQGGHTDTQYF.

This clonotype was seen a few times. This sequence joins TRBV7-2 and TRBJ2-3, with 7 bases identical to TRBD2. Germline CDR1 reads SGHTA; CDR2 reads FQGNSA. V lost 3 bases to trimming and J lost 3 bases; unmatched junction nucleotides: 3. The CDR3 runs to 14 residues. CDR3 DNA sequence: TGTGCCAGCAGCTTTCAAGCGGGGACAGATACGCAGTATTTT. Translating it yields CASSFQAGTDTQYF. The whole variable domain, remainder taken from reference TRBV7-2 and TRBJ2-3, is GAGVSQSPSNKVTEKGKDVELRCDPISGHTALYWYRQSLGQGLEFLIYFQGNSAPDKSGLPSDRFSAERTGGSVSTLTIQRTQQEDSAVYLCASSFQAGTDTQYFGPGTRLTVL.

This clonotype appeared many times. The genes are TRBV7-2 and TRBJ2-7; the match to TRBD2 covers 7 bases. Looked up from germline, CDR1 is SGHTA and CDR2 is FQGNSA. The CDR3 has 14 amino acids. J was trimmed by 2 bases and V by 2 bases; bases with no gene match: 3. In DNA form, the CDR3 reads TGTGCCAGCAGCTTACCACTAGCGCCCTACGAGCAGTACTTC. Its protein product is CASSLPLAPYEQYF.

This clonotype was seen once. A much more abundant neighbour one base away suggests this may be a read error. This chain links TRBV14 with TRBJ2-6; possibly TRBD1 or TRBD2 for D (5 bases each). The germline CDR1 and CDR2 sequences are SGHDN and FVKESK. The CDR3 loop spans 17 amino acids. CDR3 sequence: CASSHWGRNSGTNVLTF. For the CDR3, the DNA is TGTGCCAGCAGCCACTGGGGACGGAACTCTGGGACCAACGTCCTGACTTTC.

The chain combines TRBV7-2 with TRBJ1-5; D gene unclear. CDR1 is SGHTA and CDR2 is FQGNSA in the germline V gene. The CDR3 is 13 residues long. Trimming shortened V by 6 bases and J by 0 bases, and 6 bases separated the two germline ends. CDR3 sequence (DNA): TGTGCCAGCAGGGAGAATAGCAATCAGCCCCAGCATTTT. Amino acid sequence: CASRENSNQPQHF.

To note about this clonotype: A much larger clone sits a single nucleotide away, making a read error possible. The rearrangement links TRBV19 to TRBJ2-2; 8 nucleotides match TRBD1. The junction had 4 bases not matched to a gene; V was cut back by 4 bases and J by 3 bases. The CDR3 extends over 15 amino acids. CDR1 LNHDA and CDR2 SQIVND come from the germline V gene (reference sequence). The CDR3 DNA follows: TGTGCCAGTAGTACCCAGGGGGCCGACACCGGGGAGCTGTTTTTT. Its translation is CASSTQGADTGELFF.

The sample holds a few counts of this clonotype. The chain uses TRBV6-2 or TRBV6-3 and TRBJ2-7; TRBD2 aligns across 8 bases. After removal of 5 bases from V and 3 bases from J, the junction contained 9 bases not matched to a gene. CDR1 is MNHEY, CDR2 SVGEGT, per germline. This CDR3 is 15 amino acids long. The CDR3 spells CASSDLAGLGYEQYF. The CDR3 nucleotides are TGTGCCAGCAGTGACTTAGCGGGACTCGGCTACGAGCAGTACTTC.